This T cell receptor beta chain is from a study of PD-1 blockade in classical Hodgkin lymphoma. Study-wide points: Why the repertoires differ is still unclear, perhaps disease activity or prior therapy. Those achieving complete response showed baseline diversity like newly diagnosed patients. By C4D1, CD4+ diversity increased significantly, especially in complete responders.

Regarding this clone: The target antigen is unknown.

Sequenced by immunoSEQ multiplex PCR; TCRdb stores in-frame clones only, minus some. The repertoire holds around 150,000 clones, with approximately 72% as singletons. All trial patients relapsed after autologous stem cell transplantation. Classification of best responses gave complete response, partial response or progressive disease. The germline gives CDR1 ENHRY, CDR2 SYGVKD. The CDR3 is made up of 16 amino acids. Unmatched junction bases numbered 6, after V lost 4 bases and J lost 2 bases. The sequenced sample was peripheral blood mononuclear cells (PBMCs), obtained before the second cycle of nivolumab. The source of this sequence is a human donor with classical Hodgkin lymphoma. This rearrangement joins TRBV10-3 to TRBJ2-2, with 8 nucleotides matching TRBD2. CDR3: CAISGSGLANTGELFF. The CDR3 nucleotides read TGTGCCATCAGTGGTTCAGGACTAGCTAACACCGGGGAGCTGTTTTTT.